The clone carrying this T cell receptor beta chain was detected many times. Its specificity is unknown. The data were taken from a study of Graves' ophthalmopathy and Graves' hyperthyroidism. Whole-study findings and limits: Ophthalmopathy could be told apart from stable hyperthyroidism by a 13-signature model (around 88% sensitivity, approximately 81% specificity). Detection in blood was also observed for most expanded thyroid clonotypes above 0.001 frequency.

Scientists amplified the TCR beta CDR3 regions from RNA transcripts. RT-PCR with HTBI primers came first, then second-round multiplex PCR. TCRdb analysed the multiplex PCR reads with MiXCR anew, one entry per CDR3 protein. The sample holds hundreds of thousands of distinct CDR3 sequences, roughly 21% seen once. There are 15 residues in the CDR3. Trimming left V 2 bases short and J 4 bases short, with 14 bases between. Per the germline V gene, CDR1 is MNHEY and CDR2 is SMNVEV (reference sequence). The sample was peripheral blood. The chain links TRBV27 to TRBJ1-2; weak D call: TRBD1 (6 bases). This clonotype was sampled from a woman in her late teens or twenties with stable Graves' hyperthyroidism. This CDR3 reads CASSLKGVRGYGYTF. The CDR3 DNA sequence: TGTGCCAGCAGTTTAAAAGGGGTCAGGGGCTATGGCTACACCTTC.